Listed here are 20 T cell receptor beta chains from one sample, sequenced in a study of shared clonotypes between healthy human individuals. Only in-frame clones appear in the TCRdb table, and some are missing; sequencing was by immunoSEQ multiplex PCR. The table records fewer than 550,000 clones, around 79% of them present only once. The sequenced sample was PBMCs. These TCRs come from a woman aged 40 to 50 in good health. Some clones in this sample may be carry-over from other donors' samples.

The V gene is TRBV5-1, the J gene TRBJ2-5, with 10 bases fitting TRBD1. Germline V gene sequence: CDR1 SGHRS, CDR2 YFSETQ. J was trimmed by 5 bases and V by 0 bases; bases with no gene match: 10. CDR3 size: 17 residues. CDR3 DNA sequence: TGCGCCAGCAGCTTGGGCGCGACAGGGGGCGCGGGGGAGACCCAGTACTTC. Protein product: CASSLGATGGAGETQYF.

This chain uses TRBV30 with TRBJ1-4; 8 nucleotides match TRBD1. CDR3 length: 13 amino acids. Germline V lookup: CDR1 GTSNPN, CDR2 SVGIG (reference sequence). V lost 7 bases and J lost 7; bases outside the gene matches: 8. Written as DNA, the CDR3 is TGTGCCTTCGCTCAGGGGGCGGGTGAAAAACTGTTTTTT. It yields the protein CAFAQGAGEKLFF.

The chain employs TRBV28 and TRBJ2-3; D is perhaps TRBD2 (5 bases). CDR1 MDHEN and CDR2 SYDVKM come from the germline V gene. Trimming took off 6 bases at V and 6 bases at J, with 16 bases between the two ends. The CDR3 has 14 amino acids. The CDR3, as DNA: TGTGCCAGCAGCACCCTTAAGAGGAGGGATACGCAGTATTTT. This encodes CASSTLKRRDTQYF.

The chain has TRBV15 and TRBJ1-1, with 8 bases identical to TRBD1. This CDR3 is 15 amino acids long. CDR1 and CDR2 (germline): LNHNV, YYDKDF (reference sequence). V lost 4 bases and J lost 4; bases outside the gene matches: 8. CDR3 protein: CATSTGPGQGTEAFF. DNA for the CDR3: TGTGCCACCAGCACCGGTCCTGGACAGGGCACTGAAGCTTTCTTT. Full variable domain (missing parts from reference TRBV15 and TRBJ1-1): DAMVIQNPRYQVTQFGKPVTLSCSQTLNHNVMYWYQQKSSQAPKLLFHYYDKDFNNEADTPDNFQSRRPNTSFCFLDIRSPGLGDTAMYLCATSTGPGQGTEAFFGQGTRLTVV.

This chain connects TRBV6-6 to TRBJ1-5; 9 bases line up with TRBD1. Germline V lookup: CDR1 MNHNY, CDR2 SVGAGI (reference sequence). This CDR3 spans 16 amino acids. V was clipped by 0 bases and J by 6 bases; unmatched bases: 6. CDR3 in amino acids: CASSYSRTGEGQPQHF. In DNA form, the CDR3 reads TGTGCCAGCAGTTACTCTCGGACAGGGGAGGGTCAGCCCCAGCATTTT.

The chain carries TRBV7-8 and TRBJ2-1; 9 bases match TRBD1. V was pared by 1 base and J by 7 bases, with 5 bases of the junction left unmatched. CDR1 is SGHVS and CDR2 is FQNEAQ in the germline V gene. The CDR3 is 15 residues long. The CDR3 DNA follows: TGTGCCAGCAGCTTAGGGGACAGGGTGTCGAATGAGCAGTTCTTC. The encoded protein is CASSLGDRVSNEQFF.

CDR3 protein: CASSRFRGDRGYEKLFF. The CDR3, as DNA: TGTGCCAGCAGCCGTTTTCGTGGGGACAGGGGATATGAAAAACTGTTTTTT. The J gene is TRBJ1-4, the V gene TRBV5-4, with TRBD1 matching 10 bases. The CDR3 has 17 amino acids. From germline, CDR1 is SGHNT and CDR2 YYREEE (reference sequence). After removal of 4 bases from V and 6 bases from J, the junction contained 12 bases not matched to a gene.

There are a few counts of this clone. V is TRBV30 and J is TRBJ2-5; D remains unclear. TRBJ2-7 matches the DNA end more closely, so the J call is doubtful. Germline CDR1 reads GTSNPN; CDR2 reads SVGIG (reference sequence). This CDR3 has 13 residues. The CDR3 coding sequence is TGTGCCTGGAGTGTGTCCTTCGAAAGCGAGCAGTACTTC. This sequence encodes CAWSVSFESEQYF.

The chain uses TRBV28 and TRBJ2-7; D not certain. Germline V gives CDR1 MDHEN, CDR2 SYDVKM. V lost 1 base and J lost 6, with 7 bases in between. The CDR3 consists of 12 residues. CDR3 protein: CASSLSGGEQYF. In nucleotides, the CDR3 is TGTGCCAGCAGTTTATCTGGTGGCGAGCAGTACTTC. Looking up the rest from reference TRBV28 and TRBJ2-7 gives the full variable domain: DVKVTQSSRYLVKRTGEKVFLECVQDMDHENMFWYRQDPGLGLRLIYFSYDVKMKEKGDIPEGYSVSREKKERFSLILESASTNQTSMYLCASSLSGGEQYFGPGTRLTVT.

The V and J genes are TRBV7-2 and TRBJ1-4; TRBD1 is a possible D gene (5 bases). This CDR3 spans 15 amino acids. Germline CDR1 and CDR2: SGHTA and FQGNSA. V shed 1 base and J shed 5 bases, with 11 bases lying between them. The CDR3 region has the DNA TGTGCCAGCAGCTTAGTTTCGGGACCAAATGAAAAACTGTTTTTT. It yields the protein CASSLVSGPNEKLFF.

This rearrangement joins TRBV5-6 to TRBJ2-7, with 11 bases fitting TRBD2. Germline lookup yields CDR1 SGHDT and CDR2 YYEEEE. CDR3 length: 15 residues. V was pared by 3 bases and J by 2 bases, with 4 bases of the junction left unmatched. The CDR3 coding sequence is TGTGCCAGCAGCTGGGGACTAGCGGTCCCCTACGAGCAGTACTTC. Its protein product is CASSWGLAVPYEQYF.

The genes are TRBV14 and TRBJ1-1; no definite D call. CDR3 length: 15 amino acids. V was shortened by 0 bases and J by 0 bases, with 8 bases between the two germline ends. The V gene's germline CDR1 is SGHDN and CDR2 FVKESK. DNA of the CDR3: TGTGCCAGCAGCCAAGATCACGGTTTGAACACTGAAGCTTTCTTT. Its protein is CASSQDHGLNTEAFF.

A word on this clone: A much larger clone lies a single base off, so this may be a read error. V gene TRBV5-4 combines with J gene TRBJ1-2, with D tentatively TRBD1 (6 bases). Trimming took 1 base from V and 6 from J, leaving 7 bases between them. Germline CDR1 is SGHNT and CDR2 is YYREEE (reference sequence). The CDR3 loop spans 12 amino acids. This CDR3 reads CASSLTGNGYTF. CDR3 bases: TGTGCCAGCAGCTTGACAGGGAATGGCTACACCTTC.

For this clone: The junction departs from the called germline gene at one end, perhaps through a read error. The chain uses TRBV6-1 and TRBJ2-7, with 8 bases lining up with TRBD1. The CDR3 is 14 amino acids. Germline V gene data show CDR1 as MNHNS and CDR2 as SASEGT. The CDR3 DNA is TGTGCCAGCAGTAAAGCAGGGGGCGCTTACGAGCAGTACTTC. Translating it yields CASSKAGGAYEQYF.

The CDR3 is CASSVDPGGLGAFF. The DNA of the CDR3 is TGTGCCAGCAGCGTAGACCCGGGGGGGCTAGGAGCTTTCTTT. V and J are TRBV9 and TRBJ1-1; a weak D match, TRBD1 (6 bases). Germline CDR1 and CDR2: SGDLS and YYNGEE. The CDR3 totals 14 residues. V lost 0 bases to trimming and J lost 10 bases, with 16 bases between them.

This chain connects TRBV5-1 to TRBJ2-5; 10 nucleotides agree with TRBD2. After removal of 4 bases from V and 1 base from J, the junction contained 7 bases not matched to a gene. The CDR3 has 16 amino acids. CDR1 SGHRS and CDR2 YFSETQ come from the germline V gene. The CDR3 region is CASSIGSGRTQETQYF. CDR3 DNA sequence: TGCGCCAGCAGCATAGGTAGCGGGAGGACCCAAGAGACCCAGTACTTC. Drawing the rest from reference TRBV5-1 and TRBJ2-5, the complete variable domain is KAGVTQTPRYLIKTRGQQVTLSCSPISGHRSVSWYQQTPGQGLQFLFEYFSETQRNKGNFPGRFSGRQFSNSRSEMNVSTLELGDSALYLCASSIGSGRTQETQYFGPGTRLLVL.

A note on this clone: This could be a read error, since a much larger clone is one nucleotide away. The V and J genes are TRBV7-8 and TRBJ2-3; D unclear. This CDR3 spans 13 amino acids. Trimming removed 0 bases from V and 4 bases from J, with 5 bases in between. Germline CDR1 reads SGHVS; CDR2 reads FQNEAQ. DNA of the CDR3: TGTGCCAGCAGCTTAGCGCTTGCAGATACGCAGTATTTT. Its protein is CASSLALADTQYF. Looking up the rest from reference TRBV7-8 and TRBJ2-3 gives the full variable domain: GAGVSQSPRYKVAKRGQDVALRCDPISGHVSLFWYQQALGQGPEFLTYFQNEAQLDKSGLPSDRFFAERPEGSVSTLKIQRTQQEDSAVYLCASSLALADTQYFGPGTRLTVL.

V usage is TRBV6-1 and J usage is TRBJ2-7; D unclear. The CDR3 runs 13 residues. Germline CDR1 is MNHNS and CDR2 is SASEGT. The V and J ends lost 7 bases and 2 bases respectively, with 12 bases between them. The CDR3 reads CASTPERPYEQYF. In nucleotides, the CDR3 is TGTGCCAGCACCCCGGAGCGACCCTACGAGCAGTACTTC.

The chain carries TRBV5-6 and TRBJ2-1; no reliable D call. The CDR3 length is 14 residues. The germline V gene has CDR1 SGHDT and CDR2 YYEEEE. V lost 2 bases, J lost 0 bases, and 6 bases lay in between. The CDR3 loop reads CASSFVGSYNEQFF. The CDR3 DNA follows: TGTGCCAGCAGCTTTGTAGGCTCCTACAATGAGCAGTTCTTC.

The V gene is TRBV9, the J gene TRBJ2-1, with a tentative D call TRBD1 (6 bases). Trimming left V 4 bases short and J 3 bases short, with 14 bases between. This CDR3 has 15 amino acids. CDR1 SGDLS and CDR2 YYNGEE come from the germline V gene. The CDR3 loop reads CASSLQGNIYNEQFF. Written as DNA, the CDR3 is TGTGCCAGCAGCCTCCAGGGGAATATCTACAATGAGCAGTTCTTC.